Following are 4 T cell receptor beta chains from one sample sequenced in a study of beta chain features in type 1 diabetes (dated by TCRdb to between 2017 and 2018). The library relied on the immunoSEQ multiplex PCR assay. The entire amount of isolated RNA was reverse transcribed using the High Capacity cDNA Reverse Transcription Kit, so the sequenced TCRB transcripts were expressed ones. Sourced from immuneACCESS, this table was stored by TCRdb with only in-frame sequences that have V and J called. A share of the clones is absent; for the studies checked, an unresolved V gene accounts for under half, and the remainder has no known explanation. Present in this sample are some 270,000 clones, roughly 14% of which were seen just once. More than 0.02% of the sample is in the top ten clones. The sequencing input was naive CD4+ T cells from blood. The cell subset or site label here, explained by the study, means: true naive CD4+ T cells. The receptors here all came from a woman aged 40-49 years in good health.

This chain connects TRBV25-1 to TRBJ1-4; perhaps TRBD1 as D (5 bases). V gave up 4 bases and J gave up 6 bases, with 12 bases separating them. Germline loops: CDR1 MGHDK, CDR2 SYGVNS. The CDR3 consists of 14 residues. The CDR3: CASSVPGEDEKLFF. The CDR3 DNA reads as TGTGCCAGCAGTGTACCGGGGGAGGATGAAAAACTGTTTTTT.

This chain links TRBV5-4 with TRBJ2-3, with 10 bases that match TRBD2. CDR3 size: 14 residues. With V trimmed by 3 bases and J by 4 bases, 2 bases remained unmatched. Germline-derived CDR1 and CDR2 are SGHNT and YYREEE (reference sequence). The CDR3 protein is CASSSLAGADTQYF. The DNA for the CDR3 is TGTGCCAGCAGCTCCCTAGCGGGGGCAGATACGCAGTATTTT.

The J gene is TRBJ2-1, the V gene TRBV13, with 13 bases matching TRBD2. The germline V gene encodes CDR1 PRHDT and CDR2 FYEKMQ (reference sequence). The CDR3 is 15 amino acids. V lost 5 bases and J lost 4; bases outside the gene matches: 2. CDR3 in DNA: TGTGCCAGCAGCCAACTAGCGGGGGGGTACAATGAGCAGTTCTTC. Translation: CASSQLAGGYNEQFF.

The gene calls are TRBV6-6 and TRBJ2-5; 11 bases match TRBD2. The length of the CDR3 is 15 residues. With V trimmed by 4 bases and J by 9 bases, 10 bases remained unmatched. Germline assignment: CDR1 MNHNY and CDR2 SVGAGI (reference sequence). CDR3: CASSLLSGGGRAQYF. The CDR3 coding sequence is TGTGCCAGCAGTTTGCTTAGCGGGGGGGGCAGGGCCCAGTACTTC.